This TCR beta chain was identified in a study of cytomegalovirus exposure and HLA in healthy donors. Study overall: As released early, the data held 70 million to 100 million unique TCRs from HLA-typed donors. Genotyping showed roughly 81% of over 350 donors falling in the Caucasian-associated ancestry cluster.

The primer mix had 60 Vbeta and 13 Jbeta primers. TCRdb keeps only in-frame clones here, not all; method: immunoSEQ multiplex PCR. The sample includes more than 95,000 clones, 81% of them seen just once. Looked up from germline, CDR1 is SGHAT and CDR2 is FQNNGV. The V and J ends lost 0 bases and 11 bases respectively, with 11 bases between them. The CDR3 sequence is 14 residues long. Findings and limits, study-wide: A missense variant in DCLRE1C was later tied to TCR beta V- and J-gene trimming. Later analysis suggested links between common viral pathogens and several top significant clusters.

Comments on this clone: Its cognate antigen is unknown.

The rearrangement uses TRBV11-2 and TRBJ1-6; D not certain. The origin of this receptor is a woman in her 30s in good health and CMV-seronegative. What was sequenced was PBMCs. The CDR3 reads CASSLDGRGAPLHF. DNA of the CDR3: TGTGCCAGCAGCTTAGATGGCAGAGGAGCACCCCTCCACTTT. The whole variable domain, filled in from reference TRBV11-2 and TRBJ1-6, reads EAGVAQSPRYKIIEKRQSVAFWCNPISGHATLYWYQQILGQGPKLLIQFQNNGVVDDSQLPKDRFSAERLKGVDSTLKIQPAKLEDSAVYLCASSLDGRGAPLHFGNGTRLTVT.